The 17 T cell receptor beta chains in this list originate from one sample, sequenced in a study of shared T cell receptors in the human thymus. Libraries were prepared by immunoSEQ multiplex PCR; TCRdb keeps only in-frame clonotypes and omits some of them. The data contain hundreds of thousands of clones, 80% to 90% of them singletons. The data were also submitted as part of a second study, on human thymus T cells.

The sequenced material came from thymocytes. The receptors shown here come from a boy under three years old with a congenital heart defect.

CDR3 DNA: TGTGCCAGCAGCACCCGGACTAGGCTAGAAGAGACCCAGTACTTC. This translates into CASSTRTRLEETQYF. The chain joins TRBV7-6 to TRBJ2-5, with 7 positions matching TRBD2. V lost 5 bases, J lost 3 bases, and 9 bases stayed unmatched. The germline V gene has CDR1 SGHVS and CDR2 FNYEAQ. This CDR3 region has 15 residues. Filled out from reference TRBV7-6 and TRBJ2-5, the complete variable domain reads GAGVSQSPRYKVTKRGQDVALRCDPISGHVSLYWYRQALGQGPEFLTYFNYEAQQDKSGLPNDRFSAERPEGSISTLTIQRTEQRDSAMYRCASSTRTRLEETQYFGPGTRLLVL.

This clone appeared a single time. This sequence joins TRBV30 and TRBJ1-3; TRBD1 matches at 7 bases. CDR1 is GTSNPN, CDR2 SVGIG, per germline (reference sequence). The junction had 10 bases not matched to a gene; V was cut back by 0 bases and J by 5 bases. This CDR3 is built from 16 residues. The CDR3 sequence: CAWSVPRTGDRNTIYF. CDR3 DNA: TGTGCCTGGAGTGTACCGAGGACAGGCGACAGAAACACCATATATTTT.

The genes are TRBV27 and TRBJ2-3; 9 bases agree with TRBD2. The V segment lost 2 bases and the J segment 2 bases; nucleotides outside the gene matches: 2. Germline V gives CDR1 MNHEY, CDR2 SMNVEV (reference sequence). The CDR3 length is 15 residues. The CDR3 DNA follows: TGTGCCAGCAGTTTACTAGCGGGATTCACAGATACGCAGTATTTT. This translates into CASSLLAGFTDTQYF.

In DNA, the CDR3 is TGTGCCAGCAGGGAGACCGGGACAGAGCTTGGAAACACCATATATTTT. It codes for CASRETGTELGNTIYF. V is TRBV2 and J is TRBJ1-3; 7 positions agree with TRBD1. V lost 6 bases to trimming and J lost 3 bases; unmatched junction nucleotides: 11. This CDR3 region has 16 residues. CDR1 is SNHLY, CDR2 FYNNEI, per germline.

The chain employs TRBV12-5 and TRBJ2-7; D is possibly TRBD1 (6 bases). Germline V gives CDR1 LGHNT, CDR2 FRNRAP. The V and J ends lost 2 bases and 4 bases respectively, with 15 bases between them. CDR3 length equals 15 residues. In nucleotides, the CDR3 is TGTGCTAGTGGTTTGCGTGAACAGGGCGGTTACGAGCAGTACTTC. Encoded protein: CASGLREQGGYEQYF. Variable domain in full (rest from reference TRBV12-5 and TRBJ2-7): DARVTQTPRHKVTEMGQEVTMRCQPILGHNTVFWYRQTMMQGLELLAYFRNRAPLDDSGMPKDRFSAEMPDATLATLKIQPSEPRDSAVYFCASGLREQGGYEQYFGPGTRLTVT.

The rearrangement joins TRBV14 to TRBJ2-2, with D perhaps TRBD2 (6 bases). This CDR3 is 20 amino acids long. Trimming removed 0 bases from V and 0 bases from J, with 20 bases in between. Looked up from germline, CDR1 is SGHDN and CDR2 is FVKESK. The DNA for the CDR3 is TGTGCCAGCAGCCAAGATTTAAATGTAGATGGCGGGACGAACACCGGGGAGCTGTTTTTT. This translates into CASSQDLNVDGGTNTGELFF.

CDR3 protein: CASSLGTGSTGELFF. The CDR3, as DNA: TGTGCCAGCAGCTTAGGGACAGGGTCGACCGGGGAGCTGTTTTTT. V gene TRBV7-3 combines with J gene TRBJ2-2; 9 positions agree with TRBD1. Germline CDR1 is SGHTA and CDR2 is FQGTGA. The CDR3 spans 15 residues. V lost 2 bases to trimming and J lost 5 bases; unmatched junction nucleotides: 3.

This chain connects TRBV6-1 to TRBJ2-1, with no clear D. The CDR3 has 15 amino acids. Germline CDR1 reads MNHNS; CDR2 reads SASEGT. Trimming removed 2 bases from V and 4 bases from J, with 12 bases in between. The CDR3 sequence: CASSELSGHYNEQFF. The CDR3, as DNA: TGTGCCAGCAGTGAACTGTCAGGCCATTACAATGAGCAGTTCTTC.

The chain employs TRBV2 and TRBJ2-7; 7 nucleotides align to TRBD2. This CDR3 spans 11 amino acids. Trimming at V came to 8 bases and at J to 6 bases, leaving 4 bases not matched to a gene. CDR1 SNHLY and CDR2 FYNNEI come from the germline V gene. The CDR3 bases are TGTGCCAGCCTGTCGGGAGGCGAGCAGTACTTC. Amino acids: CASLSGGEQYF.

This clone occurred once. The chain is built from TRBV28 and TRBJ1-4; TRBD1 matches 8 bases. Germline-derived CDR1 and CDR2 are MDHEN and SYDVKM. After removal of 4 bases from V and 3 bases from J, the junction contained 4 bases not matched to a gene. The CDR3 has 15 amino acids. CDR3 loop: CASSYRGISNEKLFF. For the CDR3, the DNA is TGTGCCAGCAGTTACAGGGGGATTTCTAATGAAAAACTGTTTTTT.

This clone was counted once. J is TRBJ2-7 and V is TRBV5-1, with 9 bases that match TRBD1. J gave up 2 bases and V 9 bases, and 15 bases lay outside the gene matches. From germline, CDR1 is SGHRS and CDR2 YFSETQ. The CDR3 extends over 16 amino acids. The chain's CDR3 is CAIKVDRGQGPYEQYF. The CDR3 region has the DNA TGCGCCATCAAGGTCGATAGGGGACAGGGTCCCTACGAGCAGTACTTC.

The chain has TRBV28 and TRBJ2-7, with D maybe TRBD2 (6 bases). Trimming removed 7 bases at V and 3 bases at J, with 13 bases between. The CDR3 is 13 amino acids. Germline V CDR1 and CDR2: MDHEN, SYDVKM. CDR3 coding DNA: TGTGCCAGCACCAGAACTAGCTTCTACGAGCAGTACTTC. Translation gives CASTRTSFYEQYF.

The V and J genes are TRBV10-3 and TRBJ1-1; D not resolved. The germline gives CDR1 ENHRY, CDR2 SYGVKD. There are 14 residues in the CDR3. V lost 6 bases and J lost 3, with 14 bases in between. The CDR3, as DNA: TGTGCCATCAGGCCCTTGGGGAGGCACACTGAAGCTTTCTTT. It yields the protein CAIRPLGRHTEAFF.

This chain links TRBV13 with TRBJ1-3; D uncertain. Germline CDR1 reads PRHDT; CDR2 reads FYEKMQ (reference sequence). Trimming removed 10 bases from V and 3 bases from J, with 13 bases in between. The CDR3 runs 13 residues. The chain's CDR3 is CATTPHSGNTIYF. The DNA of the CDR3 is TGTGCCACCACCCCCCACAGTGGAAACACCATATATTTT.

This chain uses TRBV19 with TRBJ1-5; weak D call: TRBD1 (6 bases). The CDR3 consists of 13 residues. Germline V gene data show CDR1 as LNHDA and CDR2 as SQIVND (reference sequence). V was cut by 1 base and J by 9 bases, with 10 bases left in between. The CDR3 DNA follows: TGTGCCAGTAGTATAGTAGGGGGTGGGCCCCAGCATTTT. This codes for CASSIVGGGPQHF.

The chain has TRBV7-9 and TRBJ2-7, with a tentative D call TRBD2 (6 bases). The CDR3 runs to 15 residues. Germline loops: CDR1 SEHNR, CDR2 FQNEAQ (reference sequence). With 0 bases removed from V and 2 bases from J, the gap between germline ends came to 11 bases. The CDR3 here is CASSLALADTYEQYF. Written as DNA, the CDR3 is TGTGCCAGCAGCTTAGCATTAGCGGACACCTACGAGCAGTACTTC.

As to this clone: Other nucleotide sequences in the sample specify the same CDR3. The chain joins TRBV19 to TRBJ1-2; TRBD1 might be the D (6 bases). The germline V gene has CDR1 LNHDA and CDR2 SQIVND (reference sequence). Trimming removed 6 bases at V and 6 bases at J, with 17 bases between. This CDR3 is 14 amino acids long. The CDR3 nucleotides read TGTGCCAGTAGCCCCCCGCAAAGACAGGATGGCTACACCTTC. The encoded protein is CASSPPQRQDGYTF. The full variable domain, in which reference TRBV19 and TRBJ1-2 provide the parts outside the CDR3, is DGGITQSPKYLFRKEGQNVTLSCEQNLNHDAMYWYRQDPGQGLRLIYYSQIVNDFQKGDIAEGYSVSREKKESFPLTVTSAQKNPTAFYLCASSPPQRQDGYTFGSGTRLTVV.